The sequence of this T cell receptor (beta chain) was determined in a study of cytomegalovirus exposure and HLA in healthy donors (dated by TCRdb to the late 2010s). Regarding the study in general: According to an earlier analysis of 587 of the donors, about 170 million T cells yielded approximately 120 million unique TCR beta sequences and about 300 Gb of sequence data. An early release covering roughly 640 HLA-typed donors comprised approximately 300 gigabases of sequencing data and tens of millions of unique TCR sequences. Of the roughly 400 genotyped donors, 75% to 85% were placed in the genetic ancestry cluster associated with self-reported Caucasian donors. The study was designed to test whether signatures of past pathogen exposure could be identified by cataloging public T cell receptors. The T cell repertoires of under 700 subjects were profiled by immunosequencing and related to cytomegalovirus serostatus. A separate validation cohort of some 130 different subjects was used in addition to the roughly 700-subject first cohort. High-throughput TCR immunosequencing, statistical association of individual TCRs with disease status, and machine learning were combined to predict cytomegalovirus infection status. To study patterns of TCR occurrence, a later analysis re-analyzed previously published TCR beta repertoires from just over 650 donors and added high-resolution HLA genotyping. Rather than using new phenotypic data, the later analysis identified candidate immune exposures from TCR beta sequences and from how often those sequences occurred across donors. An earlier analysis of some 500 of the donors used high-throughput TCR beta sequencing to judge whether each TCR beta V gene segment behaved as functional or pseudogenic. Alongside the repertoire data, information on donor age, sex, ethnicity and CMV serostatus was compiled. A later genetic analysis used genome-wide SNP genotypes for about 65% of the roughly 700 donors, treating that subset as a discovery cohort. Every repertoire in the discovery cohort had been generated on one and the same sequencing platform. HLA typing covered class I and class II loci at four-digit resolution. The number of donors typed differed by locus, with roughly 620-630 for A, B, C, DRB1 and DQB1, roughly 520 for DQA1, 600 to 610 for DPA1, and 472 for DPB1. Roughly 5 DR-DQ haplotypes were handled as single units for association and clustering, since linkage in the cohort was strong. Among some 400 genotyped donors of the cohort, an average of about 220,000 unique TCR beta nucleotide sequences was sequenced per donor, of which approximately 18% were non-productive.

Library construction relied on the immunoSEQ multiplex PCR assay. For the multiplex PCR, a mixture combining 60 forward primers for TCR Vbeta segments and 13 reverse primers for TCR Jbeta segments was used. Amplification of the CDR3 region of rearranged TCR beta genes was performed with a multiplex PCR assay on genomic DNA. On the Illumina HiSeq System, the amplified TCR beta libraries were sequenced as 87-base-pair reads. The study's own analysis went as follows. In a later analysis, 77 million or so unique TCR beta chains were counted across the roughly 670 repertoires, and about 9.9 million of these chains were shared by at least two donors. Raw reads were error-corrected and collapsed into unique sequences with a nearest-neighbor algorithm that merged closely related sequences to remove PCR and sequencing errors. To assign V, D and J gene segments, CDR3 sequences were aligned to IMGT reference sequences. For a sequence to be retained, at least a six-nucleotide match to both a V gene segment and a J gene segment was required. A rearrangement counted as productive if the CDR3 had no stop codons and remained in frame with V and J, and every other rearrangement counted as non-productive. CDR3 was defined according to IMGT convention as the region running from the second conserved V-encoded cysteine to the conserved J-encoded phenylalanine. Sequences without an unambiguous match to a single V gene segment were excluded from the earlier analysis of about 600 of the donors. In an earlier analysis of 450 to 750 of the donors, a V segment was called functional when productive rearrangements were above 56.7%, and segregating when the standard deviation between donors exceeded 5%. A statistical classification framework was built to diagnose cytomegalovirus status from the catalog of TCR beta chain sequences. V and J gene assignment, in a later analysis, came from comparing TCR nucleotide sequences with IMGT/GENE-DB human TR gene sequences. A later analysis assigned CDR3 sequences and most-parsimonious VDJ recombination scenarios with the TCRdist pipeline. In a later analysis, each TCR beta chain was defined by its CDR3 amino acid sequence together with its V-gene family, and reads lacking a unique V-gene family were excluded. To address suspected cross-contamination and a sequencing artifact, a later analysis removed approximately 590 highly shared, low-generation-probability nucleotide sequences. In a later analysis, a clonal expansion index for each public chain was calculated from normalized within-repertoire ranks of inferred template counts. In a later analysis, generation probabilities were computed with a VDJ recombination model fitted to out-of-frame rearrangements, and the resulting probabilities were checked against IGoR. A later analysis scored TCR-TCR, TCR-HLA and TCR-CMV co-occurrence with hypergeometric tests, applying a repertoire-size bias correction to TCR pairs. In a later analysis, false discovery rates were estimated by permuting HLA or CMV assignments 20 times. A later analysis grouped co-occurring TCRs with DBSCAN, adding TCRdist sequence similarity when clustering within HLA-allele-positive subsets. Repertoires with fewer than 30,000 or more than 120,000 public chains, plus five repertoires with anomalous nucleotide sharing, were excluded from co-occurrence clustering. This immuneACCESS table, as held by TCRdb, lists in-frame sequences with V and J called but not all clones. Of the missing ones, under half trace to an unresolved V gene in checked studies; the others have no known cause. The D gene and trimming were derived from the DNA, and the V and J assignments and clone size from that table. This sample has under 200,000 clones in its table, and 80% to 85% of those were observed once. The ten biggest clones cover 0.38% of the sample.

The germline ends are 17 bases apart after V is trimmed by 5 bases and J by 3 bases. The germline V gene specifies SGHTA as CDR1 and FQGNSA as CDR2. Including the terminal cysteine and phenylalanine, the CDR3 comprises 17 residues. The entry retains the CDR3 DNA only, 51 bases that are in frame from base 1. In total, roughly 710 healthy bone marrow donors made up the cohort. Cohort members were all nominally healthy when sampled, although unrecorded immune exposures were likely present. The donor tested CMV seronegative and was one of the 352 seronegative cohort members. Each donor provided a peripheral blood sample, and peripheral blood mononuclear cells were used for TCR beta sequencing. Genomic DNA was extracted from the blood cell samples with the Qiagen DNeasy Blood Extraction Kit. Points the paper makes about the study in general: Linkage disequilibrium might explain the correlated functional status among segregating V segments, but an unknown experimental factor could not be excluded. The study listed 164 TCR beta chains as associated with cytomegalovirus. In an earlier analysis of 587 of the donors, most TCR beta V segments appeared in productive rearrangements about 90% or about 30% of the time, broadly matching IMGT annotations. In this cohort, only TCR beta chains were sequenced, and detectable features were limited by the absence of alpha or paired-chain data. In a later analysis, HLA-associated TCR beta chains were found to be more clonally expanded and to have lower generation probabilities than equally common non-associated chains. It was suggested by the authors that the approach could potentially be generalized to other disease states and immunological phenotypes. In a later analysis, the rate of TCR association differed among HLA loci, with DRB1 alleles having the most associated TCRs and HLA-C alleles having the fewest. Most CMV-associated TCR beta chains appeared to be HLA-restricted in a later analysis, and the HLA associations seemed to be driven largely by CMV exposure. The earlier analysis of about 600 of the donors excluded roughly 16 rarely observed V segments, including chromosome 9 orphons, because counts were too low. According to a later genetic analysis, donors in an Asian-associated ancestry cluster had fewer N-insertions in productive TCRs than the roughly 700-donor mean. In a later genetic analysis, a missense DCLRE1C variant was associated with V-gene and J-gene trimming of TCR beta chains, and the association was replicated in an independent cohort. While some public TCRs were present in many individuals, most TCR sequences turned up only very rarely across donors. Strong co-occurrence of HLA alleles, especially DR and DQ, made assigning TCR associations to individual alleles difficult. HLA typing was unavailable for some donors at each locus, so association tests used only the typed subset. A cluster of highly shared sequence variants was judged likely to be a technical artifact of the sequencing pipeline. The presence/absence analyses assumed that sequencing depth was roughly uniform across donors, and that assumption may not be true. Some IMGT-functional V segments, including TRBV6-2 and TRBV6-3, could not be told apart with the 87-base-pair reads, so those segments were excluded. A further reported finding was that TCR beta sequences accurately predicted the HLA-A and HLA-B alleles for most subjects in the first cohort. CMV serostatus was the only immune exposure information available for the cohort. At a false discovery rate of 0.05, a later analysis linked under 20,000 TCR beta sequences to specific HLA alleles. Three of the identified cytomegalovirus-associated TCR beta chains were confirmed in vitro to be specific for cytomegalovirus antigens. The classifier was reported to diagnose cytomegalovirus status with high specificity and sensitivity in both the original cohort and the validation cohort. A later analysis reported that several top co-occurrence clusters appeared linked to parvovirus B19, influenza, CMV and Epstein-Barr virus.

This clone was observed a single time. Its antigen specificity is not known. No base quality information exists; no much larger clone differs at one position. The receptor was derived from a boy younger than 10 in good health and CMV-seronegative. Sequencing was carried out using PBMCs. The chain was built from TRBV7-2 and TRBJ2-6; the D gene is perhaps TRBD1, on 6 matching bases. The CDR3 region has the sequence CASSRSRGSIGANVLTF. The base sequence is TGTGCCAGCAGCCGGAGCAGGGGCTCTATTGGGGCCAACGTCCTGACTTTC.